Sequencing of this T cell receptor (beta chain) was carried out in a study of identical twins. TCRdb analysed the 5' RACE reads with MiXCR anew, one entry per CDR3 protein. The table lists approximately 210,000 distinct CDR3 sequences, approximately 15% of them singletons. These records were also assigned to another study, of T cells expressing NK-cell markers.

The receptor was derived from a woman under 30 in good health. What was sequenced was CD8+ T cells sorted from blood.

The CDR3 nucleotides are TGTGCCATCAGTGAGTCGGAAGAGAACACTGAAGCTTTCTTT. As protein: CAISESEENTEAFF. This rearrangement joins TRBV10-3 to TRBJ1-1; no definite D call. The CDR3 is 14 residues long. V lost 0 bases and J 1 base, leaving 6 bases between the germline ends. Germline V CDR1 and CDR2: ENHRY, SYGVKD.